The 7 T cell receptor beta chains listed next were all sequenced from one sample in a study of T cell clones after liver transplantation. Some clones are missing from TCRdb's copy, which holds only in-frame ones; the method was immunoSEQ multiplex PCR. The sample has roughly 70,000 clones; around nine tenths are singletons. This specimen consisted of CD4+ T cells from blood, obtained before liver transplant. These receptors came from a human donor who received a liver transplant.

This chain joins TRBV27 and TRBJ1-2; the match to TRBD1 covers 10 bases. Germline values: CDR1 MNHEY, CDR2 SMNVEV (reference sequence). With V trimmed by 3 bases and J by 4 bases, 14 bases remained unmatched. The CDR3 extends over 18 amino acids. CDR3 DNA: TGTGCCAGCAGTTTCCAAAGGACAGGGGGATCGAGGAGCTATGGCTACACCTTC. Protein product: CASSFQRTGGSRSYGYTF.

The chain couples TRBV7-9 to TRBJ1-2, with 8 bases identical to TRBD1. Germline-derived CDR1 and CDR2 are SEHNR and FQNEAQ (reference sequence). This CDR3 is built from 15 residues. Trimming cost V 5 bases and J 2 bases; bases outside gene matches: 7. CDR3 loop: CASSPPDRANYGYTF. DNA for the CDR3: TGTGCCAGCAGCCCACCGGACAGGGCCAACTATGGCTACACCTTC.

This clone was recorded once. The chain combines TRBV5-5 with TRBJ2-2; 10 bases are shared with TRBD1. Germline V gives CDR1 SGHKS, CDR2 YYEKEE (reference sequence). This CDR3 spans 17 amino acids. V lost 0 bases to trimming and J lost 1 base; unmatched junction nucleotides: 3. CDR3 sequence reads: CASSLGRDRGNTGELFF. Written as DNA, the CDR3 is TGTGCCAGCAGCTTGGGCCGGGACAGGGGGAACACCGGGGAGCTGTTTTTT.

The genes are TRBV4-1 and TRBJ2-5, with D perhaps given as TRBD1 or TRBD2 (6 bases each). Trimming removed 0 bases from V and 0 bases from J, with 17 bases in between. The V gene's germline CDR1 is MGHRA and CDR2 YSYEKL. This CDR3 contains 18 residues. CDR3 DNA: TGCGCCAGCAGCCAAGATGGGGGCGGGACTGGCTACCAAGAGACCCAGTACTTC. Amino acid sequence: CASSQDGGGTGYQETQYF.

This chain connects TRBV7-8 to TRBJ1-2; D perhaps matches TRBD1 (6 bases). The CDR3 sequence is 15 residues long. Trimming pared 6 bases from V and 6 bases from J, leaving 20 bases between. Germline CDR1 is SGHVS and CDR2 is FQNEAQ. CDR3 sequence: CASRPGQVSPDGYTF. CDR3 coding DNA: TGTGCCAGCAGACCGGGACAAGTCAGTCCGGATGGCTACACCTTC.

The chain uses TRBV19 and TRBJ2-3; perhaps D is TRBD1 or TRBD2 (5 bases each). Looked up from germline, CDR1 is LNHDA and CDR2 is SQIVND (reference sequence). V was clipped by 5 bases and J by 1 base, with 16 bases between them. This CDR3 has 16 amino acids. This chain's CDR3 is CASSPGTGRGTDTQYF. In DNA, the CDR3 is TGTGCCAGTAGTCCCGGGACCGGCCGGGGCACAGATACGCAGTATTTT.

This clone has just one count. The rearrangement uses TRBV6-1 and TRBJ1-4; D unclear. Germline V lookup: CDR1 MNHNS, CDR2 SASEGT. V shed 2 bases and J shed 3 bases, with 10 bases lying between them. CDR3 length equals 15 residues. The CDR3 coding sequence is TGTGCCAGCAGTGAAAGAGGGATGGCTAATGAAAAACTGTTTTTT. The encoded protein is CASSERGMANEKLFF.